The rows below give T cell receptor beta chains drawn from one sample of a study of spatial heterogeneity in lung cancer. TCRdb called the 5' RACE reads again in MiXCR, with one record for every CDR3 protein. The sample holds some 10,000 distinct CDR3 sequences; about an eighth are singletons and the top ten take 30% to 45%. This specimen consisted of lung tumor tissue, obtained at surgery. The receptors derive from a male donor with early-stage non-small cell lung cancer. Each CDR3 is given with its conserved first and last residue. A D gene is named only where the DNA matches it firmly. Expanded clones get a size class; other rows say once, few or many, or leave the size out.

size	V	D	J	CDR3	DNA
many	TRBV6-5	TRBD2	TRBJ2-2	CASRPPGGGRYTGELFF	TGTGCCAGCAGACCCCCCGGGGGGGGTAGGTACACCGGGGAGCTGTTTTTT
many	TRBV5-1	-	TRBJ2-5	CASSLTPGILETQYF	TGCGCCAGCAGCTTGACCCCAGGGATCCTGGAGACCCAGTACTTC
-	TRBV20-1	TRBD1	TRBJ1-3	CSARDVNRGPGNTIYF	TGCAGTGCTAGAGATGTTAACAGGGGTCCTGGAAACACCATATATTTT
many	TRBV29-1	-	TRBJ2-3	CSGRDNTDTQYF	TGCAGCGGCCGGGACAACACAGATACGCAGTATTTT
many	TRBV4-3	-	TRBJ2-5	CASSQDRIAPPETQYF	TGCGCCAGCAGCCAAGATAGAATAGCACCCCCAGAGACCCAGTACTTC
many	TRBV12-3/TRBV12-4	-	TRBJ1-2	CASSSQQFHGYGYTF	TGTGCCAGCAGTTCTCAACAGTTTCATGGCTATGGCTACACCTTC
few	TRBV10-2	-	TRBJ2-6	CASRDGGANVLTF	TGCGCCAGCAGGGACGGTGGGGCCAACGTCCTGACTTTC
many	TRBV28	-	TRBJ2-7	CASTPGDRPYEQYF	TGTGCCAGCACGCCGGGGGACAGACCCTACGAGCAGTACTTC
-	TRBV20-1	-	TRBJ2-1	CSAREDEQFF	TGCAGTGCAAGGGAAGACGAGCAGTTCTTC
-	TRBV28	-	TRBJ2-5	CASSYGWQETQYF	TGTGCCAGCAGCTACGGGTGGCAAGAGACCCAGTACTTC
few	TRBV9	TRBD1	TRBJ1-2	CASSAAQGVFYGYTF	TGTGCCAGCAGCGCCGCTCAGGGGGTTTTCTATGGCTACACCTTC
few	TRBV7-9	-	TRBJ2-7	CASRSDTSEQYF	TGTGCCAGCAGATCCGACACTAGCGAGCAGTACTTC
-	TRBV7-9	-	TRBJ2-2	CASSLIRVNTGELFF	TGTGCCAGCAGCTTAATCAGGGTGAACACCGGGGAGCTGTTTTTT
many	TRBV20-1	TRBD1	TRBJ2-5	CSAREDRAGGETQYF	TGCAGTGCTAGAGAGGACAGGGCCGGCGGAGAGACCCAGTACTTC
-	TRBV6-5	TRBD2	TRBJ2-3	CASSYQAGEGDTQYF	TGTGCCAGCAGTTACCAAGCGGGGGAGGGCGATACGCAGTATTTT
few	TRBV27	-	TRBJ1-2	CASSPAFDRPTRGYTF	TGTGCCAGCAGTCCCGCGTTCGACAGGCCAACTCGGGGCTACACCTTC
-	TRBV7-9	-	TRBJ1-1	CASSKNNNPNTEAFF	TGTGCCAGCAGCAAAAACAACAATCCGAACACTGAAGCTTTCTTT
many	TRBV20-1	TRBD1	TRBJ1-5	CSASDRDQPQHF	TGCAGTGCAAGTGACAGGGATCAGCCCCAGCATTTT
few	TRBV14	-	TRBJ1-1	CASSQDWGADTEAFF	TGTGCCAGCAGCCAAGATTGGGGGGCGGACACTGAAGCTTTCTTT
many	TRBV6-2/TRBV6-3	-	TRBJ1-1	CASSYSMGRTEAFF	TGTGCCAGCAGTTACTCGATGGGGCGGACTGAAGCTTTCTTT
-	TRBV7-2	-	TRBJ1-4	CASSLAGTGIAELFF	TGTGCCAGCAGCTTAGCAGGGACGGGGATTGCGGAACTGTTTTTT
many	TRBV6-2/TRBV6-3	TRBD1	TRBJ2-2	CASRRTGILTGELFF	TGTGCCAGCAGACGGACAGGGATATTAACCGGGGAGCTGTTTTTT
many	TRBV20-1	-	TRBJ2-7	CSARGRPYGYEQYF	TGCAGTGCTAGGGGACGGCCTTACGGGTACGAGCAGTACTTC
many	TRBV4-3	-	TRBJ2-5	CASSQDFIQGKTQYF	TGCGCCAGCAGCCAAGATTTCATCCAAGGGAAGACCCAGTACTTC
many	TRBV6-2/TRBV6-3	TRBD1	TRBJ1-2	CASRRTGSDGYTF	TGTGCCAGCAGAAGGACAGGGAGTGACGGCTACACCTTC
-	TRBV20-1	TRBD2	TRBJ2-7	CSAGFRLAGSYEQYF	TGCAGTGCTGGCTTCAGACTAGCGGGGAGTTACGAGCAGTACTTC
many	TRBV7-2	TRBD1	TRBJ1-5	CASSLETGINNQPQHF	TGTGCCAGCAGCTTAGAGACAGGGATTAACAATCAGCCCCAGCATTTT
-	TRBV7-2	TRBD1	TRBJ2-7	CASSRDRGGYEQYF	TGTGCCAGCAGCCGGGACAGGGGAGGATACGAGCAGTACTTC
few	TRBV6-5	-	TRBJ1-5	CASSSDHNQPQHF	TGTGCCAGCAGTTCGGACCACAATCAGCCCCAGCATTTT